Presented here are 29 T cell receptor beta chains from one specimen sequenced in a study of chemoradiotherapy in HPV16-positive cancers (dated by TCRdb to between 2021 and 2023). Library generation was performed with the immunoSEQ multiplex PCR assay. This immuneACCESS table, as held by TCRdb, lists in-frame sequences with V and J called but not all clones. Of the missing ones, under half trace to an unresolved V gene in checked studies; the others have no known cause. This sample is represented by 29,000 or so clones; around 93% of them were singletons. The ten largest make up 22% of the sample. Here the sequenced sample was blood, taken from a patient who underwent chemoradiotherapy. These TCRs come from a human donor with HPV-associated anogenital cancer.

The gene calls are TRBV7-3 and TRBJ1-1; D possibly corresponds to TRBD1 (5 bases). This CDR3 has 13 residues. V was clipped by 4 bases and J by 3 bases, with 9 bases between them. CDR1 SGHTA and CDR2 FQGTGA come from the germline V gene. CDR3 sequence reads: CASSSPGYTEAFF. CDR3 coding DNA: TGTGCCAGCAGCTCACCAGGGTACACTGAAGCTTTCTTT.

This rearrangement joins TRBV7-2 to TRBJ2-5; TRBD2 aligns across 8 bases. Germline values: CDR1 SGHTA, CDR2 FQGNSA. J was trimmed by 0 bases and V by 1 base; bases with no gene match: 7. This CDR3 comprises 17 residues. CDR3 residues: CASSLEERGLYQETQYF. In nucleotides, the CDR3 is TGTGCCAGCAGCTTAGAAGAGCGGGGGCTGTACCAAGAGACCCAGTACTTC.

This chain uses TRBV9 with TRBJ2-2; D not certain. Germline V gene sequence: CDR1 SGDLS, CDR2 YYNGEE. This CDR3 has 15 amino acids. V was trimmed by 3 bases and J by 3 bases, leaving 12 bases between them. Here the CDR3 DNA reads TGTGCCAGCAGCGGATCGAGGTCAGACACCGGGGAGCTGTTTTTT. Encoded protein: CASSGSRSDTGELFF.

The chain is built from TRBV7-2 and TRBJ2-7; D may be TRBD1 (6 bases). The CDR3 is 15 amino acids. Germline V CDR1 and CDR2: SGHTA, FQGNSA. The germline V and J ends were trimmed by 5 bases and 0 bases, with 14 bases remaining between them. CDR3 bases: TGTGCCAGCAGCCCGGACAGCACGAGCTCCTACGAGCAGTACTTC. Translation gives CASSPDSTSSYEQYF.

This clone was counted a few times. The chain uses TRBV5-1 and TRBJ2-2; D gene unclear. The CDR3 has 17 amino acids. Per the germline V gene, CDR1 is SGHRS and CDR2 is YFSETQ. Trimming shortened V by 0 bases and J by 0 bases, and 12 bases separated the two germline ends. The CDR3 reads CASSLVYGVANTGELFF. CDR3 in DNA: TGCGCCAGCAGCTTGGTTTACGGAGTCGCGAACACCGGGGAGCTGTTTTTT.

This sequence joins TRBV18 and TRBJ2-7; a weak D match, TRBD1 (6 bases). CDR3 length: 13 residues. Deletions cut 2 bases from V and 4 bases from J, with 9 bases between. Germline V CDR1 and CDR2: KGHSH, LQKENI. The CDR3 reads CASSPAGDYEQYF. CDR3 DNA sequence: TGTGCCAGCTCACCAGCAGGGGATTACGAGCAGTACTTC. Full variable domain (outside the CDR3, taken from reference TRBV18 and TRBJ2-7): NAGVMQNPRHLVRRRGQEARLRCSPMKGHSHVYWYRQLPEEGLKFMVYLQKENIIDESGMPKERFSAEFPKEGPSILRIQQVVRGDSAAYFCASSPAGDYEQYFGPGTRLTVT.

This clone has a single count. This chain links TRBV29-1 with TRBJ1-2; possible D gene TRBD1, 6 bases. Germline CDR1 SQVTM, CDR2 ANQGSEA. The CDR3 is 11 amino acids. V lost 5 bases and J 4 bases, leaving 8 bases between the germline ends. For the CDR3, the DNA is TGCAGCGTTCCGGGGGCCTATGGCTACACCTTC. Its protein is CSVPGAYGYTF.

The rearrangement uses TRBV4-1 and TRBJ2-1, with 7 bases matching TRBD1. Germline trimming cut 4 bases from V and 7 bases from J; bases unmatched to any gene: 16. CDR1 is MGHRA and CDR2 is YSYEKL in the germline V gene. This CDR3 has 17 residues. CDR3 protein: CASSPLPQGTWGNEQFF. CDR3 in DNA: TGCGCCAGCAGCCCCCTCCCACAGGGGACCTGGGGGAATGAGCAGTTCTTC.

As concerns this clone: This CDR3 is also generated by other DNA sequences in the sample. This chain connects TRBV7-7 to TRBJ2-3, with TRBD2 matching over 12 bases. Unmatched junction bases numbered 4, after V lost 5 bases and J lost 4 bases. This CDR3 region has 15 residues. The germline V gene encodes CDR1 SSHAT and CDR2 FNYEAQ (reference sequence). The CDR3 is CASSPGLAGPDTQYF. DNA of the CDR3: TGTGCCAGCAGCCCTGGACTAGCGGGACCAGATACGCAGTATTTT.

J is TRBJ2-7 and V is TRBV6-1, with TRBD2 matching over 7 bases. The CDR3 totals 15 residues. After removal of 5 bases from V and 0 bases from J, the junction contained 7 bases not matched to a gene. Looked up from germline, CDR1 is MNHNS and CDR2 is SASEGT. The CDR3 protein is CASSLDSGGSYEQYF. In DNA, the CDR3 is TGTGCCAGCAGTCTAGACTCGGGAGGCTCCTACGAGCAGTACTTC.

In its sample, this clone was seen a few times. The chain couples TRBV2 to TRBJ1-5, with 8 nucleotides matching TRBD1. J gave up 7 bases and V 7 bases, and 9 bases lay outside the gene matches. CDR3 size: 14 residues. CDR1 and CDR2 (germline): SNHLY, FYNNEI. CDR3 DNA: TGTGCCAGCATGTCGCAGGGGGCAAGACAGCCCCAGCATTTT. Encoded protein: CASMSQGARQPQHF.

V and J are TRBV5-1 and TRBJ1-1; 7 nucleotides line up with TRBD1. The ends lost 2 bases at V and 2 bases at J; junction bases unmatched: 6. This CDR3 contains 15 residues. The germline gives CDR1 SGHRS, CDR2 YFSETQ. Here the CDR3 DNA reads TGCGCCAGCAGCTTAGGACAGGCAATTAACACTGAAGCTTTCTTT. Translated: CASSLGQAINTEAFF.

This chain links TRBV7-9 with TRBJ1-1; 8 bases agree with TRBD1. The CDR3 is made up of 13 amino acids. Germline-derived CDR1 and CDR2 are SEHNR and FQNEAQ (reference sequence). V was clipped by 4 bases and J by 6 bases; unmatched bases: 4. The CDR3 DNA follows: TGTGCCAGCAGCTATCCGGACAGGGCTGAAGCTTTCTTT. Translation: CASSYPDRAEAFF. Full variable domain (missing parts from reference TRBV7-9 and TRBJ1-1): DTGVSQNPRHKITKRGQNVTFRCDPISEHNRLYWYRQTLGQGPEFLTYFQNEAQLEKSRLLSDRFSAERPKGSFSTLEIQRTEQGDSAMYLCASSYPDRAEAFFGQGTRLTVV.

The CDR3 loop is CASSLQAGGNEQYF. The DNA of the CDR3 is TGTGCCAGCAGCTTACAAGCGGGAGGAAACGAGCAGTACTTC. The chain combines TRBV7-6 with TRBJ2-7, with TRBD2 identical over 9 bases. The V gene's germline CDR1 is SGHVS and CDR2 FNYEAQ. The CDR3 runs 14 residues. V trimming: 2 bases; J trimming: 5 bases; junction bases outside the gene matches: 4.

The genes are TRBV4-3 and TRBJ2-3; D perhaps matches TRBD2 (6 bases). Germline V lookup: CDR1 LGHNA, CDR2 YSLEER. With 1 base removed from V and 7 bases from J, the gap between germline ends came to 18 bases. The CDR3 extends over 16 amino acids. In DNA form, the CDR3 reads TGCGCCAGCAGCCAAGTTATTGCGGGAAGCGAATATACGCAGTATTTT. Its protein product is CASSQVIAGSEYTQYF.

The rearrangement uses TRBV29-1 and TRBJ1-2; D unresolved. The CDR3 length is 15 residues. Trimming cost V 3 bases and J 2 bases, with 16 bases left between them. Per germline, CDR1 SQVTM and CDR2 ANQGSEA. The DNA for the CDR3 is TGCAGCGTTGAGGGCCTCAGGACGCTGAACTATGGCTACACCTTC. Its translation: CSVEGLRTLNYGYTF.

The CDR3 nucleotides are TGTGCCAGCAGCTTCGTGTCGAACACCGGGGAGCTGTTTTTT. This translates into CASSFVSNTGELFF. V gene TRBV5-4 combines with J gene TRBJ2-2; D is unclear. The CDR3 length is 14 residues. CDR1 SGHNT and CDR2 YYREEE come from the germline V gene (reference sequence). Trimming left V 2 bases short and J 0 bases short, with 5 bases between.

This clone is termed medium-sized (0.01 to 0.1%). The CDR3 here is CASMLSRGGLNEQFF. CDR3 in DNA: TGTGCCAGCATGTTGTCGCGGGGGGGCTTAAATGAGCAGTTCTTC. The V gene is TRBV6-1, the J gene TRBJ2-1, with 9 bases lining up with TRBD2. Germline lookup yields CDR1 MNHNS and CDR2 SASEGT. The CDR3 loop spans 15 amino acids. Losses at the gene ends were 7 bases for V and 7 bases for J; bases not matched to a gene: 11.

This clone was observed once. The chain couples TRBV7-2 to TRBJ2-5, with D uncertain. V dropped 4 bases and J dropped 7 bases, with 10 bases sitting between them. In germline, CDR1 is SGHTA, CDR2 FQGNSA. This CDR3 is 12 amino acids long. The CDR3 region has the DNA TGTGCCAGCAGCTCGGTTTGGGGGACCCAGTACTTC. It encodes CASSSVWGTQYF.

This sequence joins TRBV2 and TRBJ1-5, with D uncertain. Trimming stripped 2 bases from V and 6 bases from J, with 11 bases between. Germline loops: CDR1 SNHLY, CDR2 FYNNEI. The CDR3 totals 14 residues. The CDR3 DNA reads as TGTGCCAGCAGTGAAAGGAGCAGCTTTCAGCCCCAGCATTTT. Protein sequence: CASSERSSFQPQHF.

The chain has TRBV4-1 and TRBJ2-5; D not certain. The CDR3 is 15 amino acids. V was shortened by 6 bases and J by 4 bases, with 18 bases between the two germline ends. Germline V gives CDR1 MGHRA, CDR2 YSYEKL. Here the CDR3 DNA reads TGCGCCAGCAGGAAGGGAAGGGCCCCCCCAGAGACCCAGTACTTC. Protein sequence: CASRKGRAPPETQYF.

The chain employs TRBV7-6 and TRBJ2-6, with 7 bases that match TRBD1. Germline loops: CDR1 SGHVS, CDR2 FNYEAQ. Trimming removed 4 bases from V and 2 bases from J; junction bases left unmatched: 2. There are 15 residues in the CDR3. The CDR3 loop reads CASSSTGTGANVLTF. CDR3 bases: TGTGCCAGCAGCTCGACAGGGACTGGGGCCAACGTCCTGACTTTC.

The chain links TRBV7-9 to TRBJ2-1; weak D call: TRBD2 (6 bases). The germline V gene encodes CDR1 SEHNR and CDR2 FQNEAQ (reference sequence). V dropped 5 bases and J dropped 0 bases, with 17 bases sitting between them. The CDR3 is 17 amino acids. CDR3 bases: TGTGCCAGCAGCATCGGCTCCGGGACTGGCTCCTACAATGAGCAGTTCTTC. Its protein is CASSIGSGTGSYNEQFF. Based on the CDR3 plus reference TRBV7-9 and TRBJ2-1, the full variable domain is DTGVSQNPRHKITKRGQNVTFRCDPISEHNRLYWYRQTLGQGPEFLTYFQNEAQLEKSRLLSDRFSAERPKGSFSTLEIQRTEQGDSAMYLCASSIGSGTGSYNEQFFGPGTRLTVL.

The chain combines TRBV7-3 with TRBJ1-5; 9 bases map to TRBD1. The ends lost 7 bases at V and 7 bases at J; junction bases unmatched: 11. CDR3 length: 15 amino acids. Germline CDR1 and CDR2: SGHTA and FQGTGA. CDR3 coding DNA: TGTGCCAGCACCCAGGGACAGGGAGGAAGGCAGCCCCAGCATTTT. Translation gives CASTQGQGGRQPQHF. The variable domain in full, with the rest retrieved from reference TRBV7-3 and TRBJ1-5, is GAGVSQTPSNKVTEKGKYVELRCDPISGHTALYWYRQSLGQGPEFLIYFQGTGAADDSGLPNDRFFAVRPEGSVSTLKIQRTERGDSAVYLCASTQGQGGRQPQHFGDGTRLSIL.

This chain uses TRBV25-1 with TRBJ2-2, with no clear D. The CDR3 is 16 amino acids. Trimming took 3 bases from V and 3 from J, leaving 14 bases between them. Germline CDR1 reads MGHDK; CDR2 reads SYGVNS. In DNA form, the CDR3 reads TGTGCCAGCAGTGACGGTGTTCAGGCCTACACCGGGGAGCTGTTTTTT. Translating gives CASSDGVQAYTGELFF.

In its sample, this clone is large. V is TRBV4-2 and J is TRBJ2-3; TRBD2 might be the D (5 bases). The length of the CDR3 is 17 residues. V gave up 0 bases and J gave up 0 bases, with 13 bases separating them. Germline CDR1 is LGHNA and CDR2 is YNFKEQ. CDR3 coding DNA: TGTGCCAGCAGCCAAGATTTATGGGGAGAGAGCACAGATACGCAGTATTTT. Protein: CASSQDLWGESTDTQYF.

This chain links TRBV29-1 with TRBJ2-3; D is unclear. Germline V gives CDR1 SQVTM, CDR2 ANQGSEA. This CDR3 contains 11 residues. Between the trimmed V and J ends, which lost 5 bases and 3 bases, there was a span of 6 bases. CDR3 coding DNA: TGCAGCGTTACACGAACAGATACGCAGTATTTT. Encoded protein: CSVTRTDTQYF.

The chain joins TRBV6-5 to TRBJ2-7; maybe TRBD1 (6 bases). The germline V and J ends were trimmed by 2 bases and 3 bases, with 11 bases remaining between them. The CDR3 contains 14 residues. Per the germline V gene, CDR1 is MNHEY and CDR2 is SVGAGI. The CDR3 sequence is CASSYVAGDYEQYF. In DNA form, the CDR3 reads TGTGCCAGCAGTTACGTTGCAGGGGACTACGAGCAGTACTTC.

This chain uses TRBV14 with TRBJ1-2; 11 nucleotides agree with TRBD1. Germline lookup yields CDR1 SGHDN and CDR2 FVKESK. Trimming removed 8 bases from V and 4 bases from J; junction bases left unmatched: 6. CDR3 size: 14 residues. CDR3 bases: TGTGCCAGCGCGTGGACAGGGGGCAGCTATGGCTACACCTTC. It is translated as CASAWTGGSYGYTF.